The sequence of this TCR beta chain was determined in a study of shared clonotypes between healthy human individuals. The CDR3 consists of 16 residues. CDR1 is SGHDT, CDR2 YYEEEE, per germline. After removal of 0 bases from V and 4 bases from J, the junction contained 6 bases not matched to a gene. Donors, healthy HIV-negative adults, lacked recent acute infections or vaccinations. Clones were sequenced by immunoSEQ multiplex PCR, and TCRdb holds only the in-frame ones, with some missing. The sample shows 1,400,000 or so clones, about 98.5% of them seen only once. Overall study findings and caveats: Sharing across a few donors was seen in around 5% of naive CD4 clonotypes.

As to this clone: The antigen is not known.

The TCR originated in a man aged 25 to 40 in good health. V and J are TRBV5-6 and TRBJ1-1; TRBD1 aligns across 10 bases. Material: naive CD4+ T cells sorted from blood. The subset was: CD45RA+ positively selected. The CDR3 reads CASSLGDRGPGTEAFF. As DNA, the CDR3 is TGTGCCAGCAGCTTGGGGGACAGGGGACCGGGCACTGAAGCTTTCTTT.